Given below is one TCR beta chain in context. Its antigen target is currently unknown. No much larger clone exists at a distance of one base, and base qualities are not known. The library was obtained by the immunoSEQ multiplex PCR assay. Some 100,000 TCR templates per sample were assayed by the deep sequencing platform. Genomic DNA extracted from sorted T cells was used for TCRbeta CDR3 sequencing. On the study's bioinformatics: The R programming language was used for clonal analysis of the TCRbeta CDR3 data. Alloreactive CD4+ and CD8+ clones were identified by comparing unstimulated samples to CFSE-low samples taken after the reaction. Alloreactive CD4+ clones were assigned to regulatory or non-regulatory origin by matching sequences to sorted unstimulated Treg and non-Treg repertoires. TCRdb provides this immuneACCESS table in a form limited to in-frame rearrangements. Some clones are lacking; in checked studies, under half of them reflect an unresolved V gene, and why the rest are absent is not known. That table is the source of V, J and clone size, and D and trimming were worked out from the DNA. The sample yields about 100,000 clones; 80% to 95% were counted once. 1% to 1.3% of the sample rests with the top ten.

This sample is drawn from a study of siplizumab effects on memory and regulatory T cells (dated by TCRdb to the late 2010s). The study in broad terms: The effect of the anti-CD2 antibody siplizumab on alloreactive T-cell subsets was examined in allogeneic mixed lymphocyte reactions constructed from human PBMCs.

The investigation overall reported the following: Sequences below about 10^-5 frequency were poorly captured, so only a minor fraction of alloreactive clones could be mapped to unstimulated subsets. Greater diversity appeared to be present in unstimulated naive T cells than in memory T cells, and a substantial contribution to the alloresponse seemed to be made by naive cells. The suppressive function of proliferating Tregs from siplizumab cultures was not functionally confirmed. Siplizumab significantly lowered the cumulative frequency of alloreactive sequences that could be traced to unstimulated CD4+ memory T cells. Among mappable alloreactive CD4+ clones, an average Treg-derived fraction of over 60% was observed with siplizumab, compared with 26.9% in control reactions. About 75-95% of proliferating CD4+ or CD8+ clones could not be given a naive or memory phenotype.

Trimming removed 6 bases from V and 7 bases from J; the gene matches leave 11 bases unexplained. The germline V gene yields MDHEN for CDR1 and SYDVKM for CDR2. Including cysteine and phenylalanine, the CDR3 has 14 amino acids. Only CDR3 DNA remains: 42 bases, in frame from the first base. TCRbeta CDR3 sequencing was performed on sorted unstimulated T cells and on proliferating T cells recovered from mixed lymphocyte reactions. Fresh whole blood from around 10 HLA-typed healthy donors was used as the source from which PBMCs were isolated. The V gene is TRBV28 and the J gene is TRBJ1-2; 7 nucleotides in the junction match TRBD1. Sequenced material: CD4+ T cells sorted from blood. This clonotype was sampled from a human donor in good health. CDR3 region: CASREPGQLTGYTF. The nucleotide sequence is given as TGTGCCAGCAGGGAACCGGGACAGCTTACTGGCTACACCTTC.